The 13 T cell receptor beta chains reported below all come from one sample, sequenced in a study of blood T cell repertoires in COVID-19. Measured with immunoSEQ multiplex PCR; TCRdb has only the in-frame clones, and not every one. The repertoire holds 150,000 to 200,000 clones, with roughly four fifths as singletons. Source material: PBMCs or T cells enriched from blood (not recorded which). These receptors were taken from a man aged 45-65 years who had recovered from COVID-19.

The chain is built from TRBV7-9 and TRBJ1-1; possible D gene TRBD1, 5 bases. The CDR3 loop spans 13 amino acids. Germline V gene lookup returns CDR1 SEHNR and CDR2 FQNEAQ (reference sequence). Trimming removed 8 bases from V and 4 bases from J, with 14 bases in between. The chain's CDR3 is CASQEGLGTEAFF. As DNA, the CDR3 is TGTGCCAGCCAGGAGGGGCTGGGCACTGAAGCTTTCTTT.

The chain has TRBV7-3 and TRBJ2-3, with D perhaps TRBD2 (5 bases). The V and J ends lost 5 bases and 9 bases respectively, with 15 bases between them. This CDR3 contains 13 residues. Looked up from germline, CDR1 is SGHTA and CDR2 is FQGTGA. The CDR3 DNA sequence: TGTGCCAGCAGCCCCATGAGCCGCGGGACGCAGTATTTT. Its protein is CASSPMSRGTQYF.

V is TRBV5-1 and J is TRBJ1-2; D is possibly TRBD1 (6 bases). Trimming left V 0 bases short and J 4 bases short, with 10 bases between. CDR1 and CDR2 from the germline V gene are SGHRS and YFSETQ. The CDR3 loop spans 14 amino acids. The CDR3 sequence is CASSLVGASYGYTF. CDR3 DNA: TGCGCCAGCAGCTTGGTGGGGGCGAGCTATGGCTACACCTTC.

The V gene is TRBV19, the J gene TRBJ2-2; maybe TRBD2 (6 bases). Germline CDR1 and CDR2: LNHDA and SQIVND (reference sequence). The CDR3 totals 15 residues. V lost 0 bases to trimming and J lost 7 bases, with 12 bases between them. CDR3 in amino acids: CASSIDGSSGGELFF. In nucleotides, the CDR3 is TGTGCCAGTAGTATAGACGGGAGTTCGGGCGGGGAGCTGTTTTTT.

The chain joins TRBV3-1 (or the pseudogene TRBV3-2) to TRBJ2-5; no reliable D call. The CDR3 spans 15 residues. Between the trimmed V and J ends, which lost 3 bases and 0 bases, there was a span of 11 bases. In germline, CDR1 is LGHDT, CDR2 YNNKEL (reference sequence). CDR3 sequence: CASSHTRMNQETQYF. CDR3 in DNA: TGTGCCAGCAGCCATACGCGGATGAACCAAGAGACCCAGTACTTC.

The V call is TRBV28, the J call TRBJ1-1; tentative D call: TRBD1 (5 bases). Trimming removed 4 bases at V and 1 base at J, with 13 bases between. The V gene's germline CDR1 is MDHEN and CDR2 SYDVKM. This CDR3 is 15 amino acids long. The CDR3 bases are TGTGCCAGCAGTTCCCTGACAGCAAAGAACACTGAAGCTTTCTTT. This translates into CASSSLTAKNTEAFF. The whole variable domain, remainder taken from reference TRBV28 and TRBJ1-1, is DVKVTQSSRYLVKRTGEKVFLECVQDMDHENMFWYRQDPGLGLRLIYFSYDVKMKEKGDIPEGYSVSREKKERFSLILESASTNQTSMYLCASSSLTAKNTEAFFGQGTRLTVV.

The CDR3 spells CASSISRNTEAFF. In DNA form, the CDR3 reads TGTGCCAGTAGTATTAGTCGTAACACTGAAGCTTTCTTT. The rearrangement uses TRBV19 and TRBJ1-1; D uncertain. Between the trimmed V and J ends, which lost 3 bases and 2 bases, there was a span of 7 bases. This CDR3 has 13 residues. In germline, CDR1 is LNHDA, CDR2 SQIVND (reference sequence).

The chain is built from TRBV5-1 and TRBJ1-6; 8 positions match TRBD1. V was clipped by 5 bases and J by 11 bases; unmatched bases: 18. The CDR3 extends over 17 amino acids. From germline, CDR1 is SGHRS and CDR2 YFSETQ. In DNA form, the CDR3 reads TGCGCCAGCAGTTCTTCCGCCCCCAGACAGGGGAATGCACCCCTCCACTTT. As protein: CASSSSAPRQGNAPLHF.

The chain is built from TRBV2 and TRBJ1-1; TRBD1 agrees at 12 bases. V was clipped by 7 bases and J by 6 bases; unmatched bases: 12. The germline V gene encodes CDR1 SNHLY and CDR2 FYNNEI. This CDR3 contains 16 residues. The CDR3 region has the DNA TGTGCCAGCACTCGAGGGACAGGGGGCTCGGTCGCTGAAGCTTTCTTT. Translation gives CASTRGTGGSVAEAFF.

The V gene is TRBV14, the J gene TRBJ2-7, with D perhaps matching TRBD2 (5 bases). V was pared by 0 bases and J by 2 bases, with 23 bases between. Germline V lookup: CDR1 SGHDN, CDR2 FVKESK. This CDR3 comprises 19 residues. CDR3 in DNA: TGTGCCAGCAGCCAAGAAGTGGTTGGGGTACCACCGACTACCTACGAGCAGTACTTC. Its translation: CASSQEVVGVPPTTYEQYF.

This chain connects TRBV24-1 to TRBJ2-5; D not resolved. CDR1 is KGHDR and CDR2 is SFDVKD in the germline V gene. Trimming stripped 2 bases from V and 3 bases from J, with 12 bases between. The CDR3 is 15 amino acids. DNA of the CDR3: TGTGCCACCAGTGATTCCCGACTTCAGAAAGAGACCCAGTACTTC. This encodes CATSDSRLQKETQYF.

V usage is TRBV27 and J usage is TRBJ1-1; D call uncertain. Germline loops: CDR1 MNHEY, CDR2 SMNVEV (reference sequence). CDR3 length: 13 amino acids. The V gene lost 5 bases and the J gene lost 1 base, with 8 bases spanning the gap. CDR3 in amino acids: CASSAYSNTEAFF. In nucleotides, the CDR3 is TGTGCCAGCAGTGCCTATTCGAACACTGAAGCTTTCTTT.

In DNA, the CDR3 is TGCAGTGCTAGTTACCAGGGCCTTAACACTGAAGCTTTCTTT. Translation: CSASYQGLNTEAFF. The chain employs TRBV20-1 and TRBJ1-1, with TRBD1 as a possible D gene (5 bases). The CDR3 extends over 14 amino acids. Trimming pared 3 bases from V and 2 bases from J, leaving 13 bases between. Germline CDR1 is DFQATT and CDR2 is SNEGSKA (reference sequence).